What follows are 32 T cell receptor beta chains derived from one specimen sequenced in a study of T cells in Graves' hyperthyroidism and ophthalmopathy. TCR beta CDR3 regions were amplified from RNA. HTBI primers were used for first-round RT-PCR of the TCR CDR3. MiXCR was run by TCRdb on the multiplex PCR reads, yielding one entry per CDR3 protein. The table includes around 800,000 distinct CDR3 sequences, roughly 37% detected once. Input material: blood. The receptors derive from a young man with Graves' hyperthyroidism.

This clonotype appeared a few times. The rearrangement joins TRBV7-2 to TRBJ1-3, with D possibly matching TRBD1 (6 bases). Germline loops: CDR1 SGHTA, CDR2 FQGNSA. Trimming removed 5 bases from V and 3 bases from J, with 14 bases in between. The CDR3 is 15 residues long. This CDR3 is CASSGGPGYGNTIYF. The CDR3 coding sequence is TGTGCCAGCAGCGGGGGCCCGGGATATGGAAACACCATATATTTT. Full variable domain (missing parts from reference TRBV7-2 and TRBJ1-3): GAGVSQSPSNKVTEKGKDVELRCDPISGHTALYWYRQSLGQGLEFLIYFQGNSAPDKSGLPSDRFSAERTGGSVSTLTIQRTQQEDSAVYLCASSGGPGYGNTIYFGEGSWLTVV.

The chain employs TRBV25-1 and TRBJ1-1; TRBD1 is a possible D gene (6 bases). Per germline, CDR1 MGHDK and CDR2 SYGVNS. Trimming cost V 4 bases and J 4 bases, with 16 bases left between them. This CDR3 contains 15 residues. Here the CDR3 DNA reads TGTGCCAGCAGTGCCTCGGGACAACTGGGCACTGAAGCTTTCTTT. This codes for CASSASGQLGTEAFF.

This clonotype has more than one count but fewer than ten. The V and J genes are TRBV20-1 and TRBJ2-7, with D tentatively TRBD2 (6 bases). Looked up from germline, CDR1 is DFQATT and CDR2 is SNEGSKA (reference sequence). CDR3 size: 11 residues. Written as DNA, the CDR3 is TGCTCAGTCCGGGGGACCTACGAGCAGTACTTC. This codes for CSVRGTYEQYF.

The DNA of the CDR3 is TGCAGCGCCGCTCCAACAGAGACCCAGTACTTC. This sequence encodes CSAAPTETQYF. The chain joins TRBV29-1 to TRBJ2-5; D remains ambiguous. The germline CDR1 and CDR2 sequences are SQVTM and ANQGSEA. V gave up 7 bases and J gave up 4 bases, with 10 bases separating them. The CDR3 contains 11 residues.

This clonotype was counted a single time. V gene TRBV10-3 combines with J gene TRBJ2-7; TRBD1 matches at 10 bases. J gave up 5 bases and V 10 bases, and 8 bases lay outside the gene matches. Germline V lookup: CDR1 ENHRY, CDR2 SYGVKD. The CDR3 has 13 amino acids. The CDR3 DNA reads as TGTGCCACCGGGACAGGGGAGGGTAACGAGCAGTACTTC. This encodes CATGTGEGNEQYF.

The genes are TRBV5-1 and TRBJ2-6; 8 positions match TRBD1. V was pared by 4 bases and J by 0 bases, with 18 bases of the junction left unmatched. Germline assignment: CDR1 SGHRS and CDR2 YFSETQ. This CDR3 is 21 amino acids long. The CDR3 loop is CASSPLLSRTGLSSGANVLTF. CDR3 sequence (DNA): TGCGCCAGCAGCCCACTTCTATCGCGGACAGGGTTAAGCTCTGGGGCCAACGTCCTGACTTTC. Full variable domain (outside the CDR3, taken from reference TRBV5-1 and TRBJ2-6): KAGVTQTPRYLIKTRGQQVTLSCSPISGHRSVSWYQQTPGQGLQFLFEYFSETQRNKGNFPGRFSGRQFSNSRSEMNVSTLELGDSALYLCASSPLLSRTGLSSGANVLTFGAGSRLTVL.

This rearrangement joins TRBV2 to TRBJ2-7, with a possible D match to TRBD1 (6 bases). Germline CDR1 is SNHLY and CDR2 is FYNNEI. V was shortened by 4 bases and J by 2 bases, with 12 bases between the two germline ends. The CDR3 covers 14 residues. The CDR3 sequence: CASSGTEPTYEQYF. DNA of the CDR3: TGTGCCAGCAGTGGGACAGAACCTACCTACGAGCAGTACTTC.

This clonotype was counted only a few times. The rearrangement links TRBV5-1 to TRBJ2-7, with D uncertain. V was cut by 5 bases and J by 6 bases, with 12 bases left in between. The CDR3 covers 12 residues. CDR1 is SGHRS, CDR2 YFSETQ, per germline. In DNA, the CDR3 is TGCGCCAGCAGACCCGGACCGGGCGAGCAGTACTTC. Its protein product is CASRPGPGEQYF.

The J gene is TRBJ1-6, the V gene TRBV2, with 7 bases that match TRBD1. Germline V gene sequence: CDR1 SNHLY, CDR2 FYNNEI. Losses at the gene ends were 6 bases for V and 6 bases for J; bases not matched to a gene: 5. The CDR3 sequence is 14 residues long. This CDR3 is CASSPDRANSPLHF. The CDR3 coding sequence is TGTGCCAGCAGCCCCGACAGGGCTAATTCACCCCTCCACTTT.

A note on this clonotype: This may be a read error, as it is one base from a much larger clone. The J gene is TRBJ2-7, the V gene TRBV12-3 or TRBV12-4; D is ambiguous. The CDR3 has 12 residues. Here the CDR3 DNA reads TGTGCCAGCAAACTGCTACGCCTCGAGCAGTGCTTC. It encodes CASKLLRLEQCF.

The chain couples TRBV20-1 to TRBJ1-4, with 7 bases identical to TRBD1. The junction had 7 bases not matched to a gene; V was cut back by 5 bases and J by 13 bases. This CDR3 has 11 residues. CDR1 and CDR2 (germline): DFQATT, SNEGSKA (reference sequence). Written as DNA, the CDR3 is TGCAGTGCTGAAGACAGGGACGCACTGTTTTTT. It codes for CSAEDRDALFF.

In the case of this clonotype: Given the absence of the conserved phenylalanine or tryptophan at the CDR3 end, a read error is likely. In DNA form, the CDR3 reads TGTGCCAGGAGAGGACAGCCTAATCAGCCCCAGCATTCT. Translation gives CARRGQPNQPQHS. This chain joins TRBV19 and TRBJ1-5; TRBD1 might be the D (6 bases). CDR3 length equals 13 residues. Germline CDR1 is LNHDA and CDR2 is SQIVND (reference sequence). V lost 9 bases and J lost 4, with 13 bases in between.

This clonotype has more than one count but fewer than ten. This chain connects TRBV11-2 to TRBJ2-2; D call uncertain. The ends were cut back, 5 bases at V and 1 base at J, with 20 bases in the middle. Germline-derived CDR1 and CDR2 are SGHAT and FQNNGV. The CDR3 runs 18 residues. The CDR3 sequence: CASSRGHLRNRNTGELFF. The CDR3 DNA reads TGTGCCAGCAGCCGCGGCCATCTCAGGAACAGGAACACCGGGGAGCTGTTTTTT.

This chain connects TRBV7-2 to TRBJ1-5; D ambiguous. CDR1 and CDR2 (germline): SGHTA, FQGNSA. The CDR3 length is 13 residues. The ends were cut back, 2 bases at V and 6 bases at J, with 8 bases in the middle. The CDR3, as DNA: TGTGCCAGCAGCTTAACGAGTAGTCAGCCCCAGCATTTT. Translation: CASSLTSSQPQHF.

Notes on this clonotype: With a much larger clone just one base away, this may be a read error. Since no conserved phenylalanine or tryptophan closes the CDR3, a read error is the likely cause. The rearrangement uses TRBV7-3 and TRBJ2-5; TRBD1 aligns across 8 bases. This CDR3 is built from 15 residues. Germline V gene data show CDR1 as SGHTA and CDR2 as FQGTGA. J gave up 5 bases and V 4 bases, and 9 bases lay outside the gene matches. The CDR3 region has the DNA TGTGCCAGCAGCTGGGACAGGTCCCCAGAGGAGACCCAGTACTTA. Amino acid sequence: CASSWDRSPEETQYL.

To note about this clonotype: One base away lies a much larger clone, so this may be a sequencing read error. The chain is built from TRBV7-9 and TRBJ1-3; no clear D. CDR1 and CDR2 from the germline V gene are SEHNR and FQNEAQ (reference sequence). The CDR3 extends over 15 amino acids. Trimming removed 1 base at V and 0 bases at J, with 7 bases between. CDR3 DNA: TGTGCCAGCAGCTTAGGGGCCAACTCTGGAAACACCATATATTTT. This encodes CASSLGANSGNTIYF.

This chain links TRBV10-3 with TRBJ1-2; perhaps TRBD1 as D (6 bases). This CDR3 spans 16 amino acids. V lost 2 bases and J 2 bases, leaving 15 bases between the germline ends. Germline V CDR1 and CDR2: ENHRY, SYGVKD. The CDR3 region is CAISEMTGERNYGYTF. For the CDR3, the DNA is TGTGCCATCAGTGAGATGACAGGAGAGCGGAACTATGGCTACACCTTC.

This clonotype was found a few times. This rearrangement joins TRBV7-2 to TRBJ2-7; D not resolved. This CDR3 has 13 residues. Germline-derived CDR1 and CDR2 are SGHTA and FQGNSA. The germline V and J ends were trimmed by 2 bases and 5 bases, with 10 bases remaining between them. CDR3 nucleotide sequence: TGTGCCAGCAGCTTACTGAGTTACCACGAGCAGTACTTC. Its translation is CASSLLSYHEQYF.

The genes are TRBV10-3 and TRBJ2-5; 9 bases are a match to TRBD1. CDR1 and CDR2 from the germline V gene are ENHRY and SYGVKD. V dropped 4 bases and J dropped 4; count of bases not matched to a gene: 10. This CDR3 comprises 16 residues. As DNA, the CDR3 is TGTGCCATCAGTGTTCCGGGACAGGGCATGGGAGAGACCCAGTACTTC. Amino acids: CAISVPGQGMGETQYF.

This clonotype was detected many times. The chain is built from TRBV29-1 and TRBJ2-2; the D is unclear. CDR1 and CDR2 from the germline V gene are SQVTM and ANQGSEA. The CDR3 totals 12 residues. With 4 bases removed from V and 2 bases from J, the gap between germline ends came to 5 bases. CDR3 in amino acids: CSVGENTGELFF. CDR3 in DNA: TGCAGCGTTGGTGAAAACACCGGGGAGCTGTTTTTT.

The sample holds one count of this clonotype. The conserved final phenylalanine or tryptophan is absent from the CDR3, which likely points to a read error. The chain is built from TRBV9 and TRBJ1-4, with D possibly TRBD1 on 5 matching bases. This CDR3 is built from 14 residues. Germline V lookup: CDR1 SGDLS, CDR2 YYNGEE. Trimming pared 0 bases from V and 8 bases from J, leaving 11 bases between. The CDR3 protein is CASSVEAGSEKLFL. The DNA for the CDR3 is TGTGCCAGCAGCGTAGAGGCAGGGAGCGAAAAACTGTTTCTT.

The chain combines TRBV7-9 with TRBJ2-7; TRBD1 agrees at 9 bases. Germline CDR1 and CDR2: SEHNR and FQNEAQ (reference sequence). V shed 5 bases and J 7 bases; nucleotides not matched to a gene: 9. The CDR3 loop spans 14 amino acids. The CDR3 nucleotides are TGTGCCAGCAGCACCGGGACAGGGTTTGGGGAGCAGTACTTC. Its translation: CASSTGTGFGEQYF.

This clonotype was recorded a few times. The chain combines TRBV3-1 with TRBJ1-1; no reliable D call. Germline loops: CDR1 LGHDT, CDR2 YNNKEL (reference sequence). The CDR3 is 13 residues long. The V and J ends lost 4 bases and 1 base respectively, with 7 bases between them. CDR3 DNA: TGTGCCAGCAGCCGAGGATGGAACACTGAAGCTTTCTTT. It translates to CASSRGWNTEAFF.

This clonotype appeared many times. The genes are TRBV7-3 and TRBJ2-5; tentative D call: TRBD2 (7 bases). Germline-derived CDR1 and CDR2 are SGHTA and FQGTGA. The CDR3 extends over 14 amino acids. Trimming removed 6 bases at V and 5 bases at J, with 16 bases between. The CDR3 DNA follows: TGTGCCAGCAGGTCGACCGGGGGGCCGGAGACCCAGTACTTC. Its translation is CASRSTGGPETQYF.

This clonotype was counted ten times or more. V is TRBV7-9 and J is TRBJ1-3, with unresolved D. The CDR3 is made up of 14 amino acids. V gave up 5 bases and J gave up 0 bases, with 8 bases separating them. The germline gives CDR1 SEHNR, CDR2 FQNEAQ (reference sequence). CDR3 in DNA: TGTGCCAGCAGCATCGTCGACTCTGGAAACACCATATATTTT. Translation gives CASSIVDSGNTIYF.

This clonotype was counted at least ten times. The chain joins TRBV19 to TRBJ1-2, with D unresolved. The CDR3 spans 11 residues. The germline gives CDR1 LNHDA, CDR2 SQIVND (reference sequence). V lost 5 bases to trimming and J lost 10 bases, with 11 bases between them. CDR3 sequence (DNA): TGTGCCAGTAGTCCCGGACGGATCTACACCTTC. This translates into CASSPGRIYTF.

The V call is TRBV12-3 or TRBV12-4, the J call TRBJ1-6, with 7 nucleotides matching TRBD1. V trimming: 6 bases; J trimming: 0 bases; junction bases outside the gene matches: 2. This CDR3 comprises 15 residues. The CDR3 region has the DNA TGTGCCAGCAGAGACAGGGACTCCTATAATTCACCCCTCCACTTT. This sequence encodes CASRDRDSYNSPLHF.

This clonotype occurred many times. The chain has TRBV9 and TRBJ1-1, with D hard to call. The CDR3 totals 17 residues. In germline, CDR1 is SGDLS, CDR2 YYNGEE. Trimming took off 4 bases at V and 10 bases at J, with 29 bases between the two ends. CDR3 amino acids: CASSPRAMATGPYGAFF. The CDR3 DNA reads as TGTGCCAGCAGCCCTCGAGCTATGGCGACCGGGCCGTACGGAGCTTTCTTT. Full variable domain (remainder filled in from reference TRBV9 and TRBJ1-1): DSGVTQTPKHLITATGQRVTLRCSPRSGDLSVYWYQQSLDQGLQFLIQYYNGEERAKGNILERFSAQQFPDLHSELNLSSLELGDSALYFCASSPRAMATGPYGAFFGQGTRLTVV.

This clonotype was recorded at least ten times. The chain links TRBV2 to TRBJ1-5, with D perhaps matching TRBD1 (6 bases). CDR1 is SNHLY and CDR2 is FYNNEI in the germline V gene. Deletions cut 6 bases from V and 11 bases from J, with 17 bases between. CDR3 length: 13 amino acids. This chain's CDR3 is CASSETGRGSQHF. The DNA of the CDR3 is TGTGCCAGCAGCGAGACAGGTCGAGGGTCCCAGCATTTT.

With respect to this clonotype: A single base separates this from a much larger clone, so it may be a read error. The V call is TRBV7-9, the J call TRBJ2-7, with a possible D match to TRBD2 (6 bases). CDR1 is SEHNR and CDR2 is FQNEAQ in the germline V gene (reference sequence). The CDR3 length is 14 residues. CDR3 bases: TGTGCCAACAGCTACGGGGGACGAACCTACGAGCAGTACTTC. Translation gives CANSYGGRTYEQYF.

In its sample, this clonotype was seen a few times. The chain couples TRBV7-9 to TRBJ1-5, with D perhaps matching TRBD1 (6 bases). In germline, CDR1 is SEHNR, CDR2 FQNEAQ (reference sequence). The CDR3 spans 15 residues. V was clipped by 6 bases and J by 2 bases, with 14 bases between them. CDR3 protein: CASRLRSGGNQPQHF. Written as DNA, the CDR3 is TGTGCCAGCAGGCTAAGGTCAGGGGGCAATCAGCCCCAGCATTTT.

This clonotype was detected many times. CDR3 bases: TGCGCCAGCAGCTTGAGAGGGCCCAATTCACCCCTCCACTTT. Translating gives CASSLRGPNSPLHF. The chain carries TRBV5-1 and TRBJ1-6; D not certain. The CDR3 covers 14 residues. V was clipped by 1 base and J by 7 bases, with 9 bases between them. Germline V gene data show CDR1 as SGHRS and CDR2 as YFSETQ.